This TCR beta chain was obtained from a study of read filtering for tumor transcriptome and immune sequencing. At the level of the study: R-ISS stage counts were 8 or 9 for I, about 15 for II, six or seven for III. Per sample, TCR-region reads ranged about 4 to 11 million by IR-seq, 85 to 1273 by RNA-seq. The study, taken as a whole, reports: Approximately 80% of IR-seq clonotypes had one read, totaling approximately 3.3% of reads; RNA-seq: about 74% and 41%. Even smaller IR-seq throughput identified most shared clonotypes.

This clonotype was recorded at least ten times. Its antigen is as yet unknown. This library used roughly 430 ng RNA and molecular barcoded adaptors spanning alpha/delta and beta/gamma chains. A single record per CDR3 protein comes from TCRdb applying MiXCR to the reads. The sample records 40,000 or so distinct CDR3 sequences, about an eighth being singletons. The CDR3 runs to 15 residues. The germline gives CDR1 SGHRS, CDR2 YFSETQ. V trimming: 4 bases; J trimming: 0 bases; junction bases outside the gene matches: 3. Sequencing was carried out using a population of CD138-negative cells sorted from bone marrow. The genes are TRBV5-1 and TRBJ2-3, with 9 bases aligning to TRBD2. The sequence was collected from a donor at least 40 years old with multiple myeloma. The CDR3 loop is CASSRTSASTDTQYF. CDR3 DNA: TGCGCCAGCAGCCGGACTAGCGCCAGCACAGATACGCAGTATTTT. The entire variable domain, with the rest obtained from reference TRBV5-1 and TRBJ2-3, is as follows: KAGVTQTPRYLIKTRGQQVTLSCSPISGHRSVSWYQQTPGQGLQFLFEYFSETQRNKGNFPGRFSGRQFSNSRSEMNVSTLELGDSALYLCASSRTSASTDTQYFGPGTRLTVL.